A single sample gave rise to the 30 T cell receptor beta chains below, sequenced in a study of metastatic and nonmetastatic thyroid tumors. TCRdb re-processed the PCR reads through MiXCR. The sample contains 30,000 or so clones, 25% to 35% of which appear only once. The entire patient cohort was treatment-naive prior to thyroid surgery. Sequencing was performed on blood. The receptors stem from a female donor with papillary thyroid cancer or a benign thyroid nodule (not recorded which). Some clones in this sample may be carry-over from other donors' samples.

The CDR3 reads CASSAHYGYTF. In DNA form, the CDR3 reads TGTGCCAGCAGTGCGCACTATGGCTACACCTTC. J is TRBJ1-2 and V is TRBV2; D gene uncertain. Germline V lookup: CDR1 SNHLY, CDR2 FYNNEI. This CDR3 has 11 amino acids. Trimming stripped 4 bases from V and 3 bases from J, with 3 bases between.

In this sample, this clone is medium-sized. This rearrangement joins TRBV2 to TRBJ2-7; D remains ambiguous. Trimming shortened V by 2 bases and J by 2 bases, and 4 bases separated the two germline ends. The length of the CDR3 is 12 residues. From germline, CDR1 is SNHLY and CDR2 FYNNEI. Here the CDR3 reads CASSEPTYEQYF. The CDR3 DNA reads TGTGCCAGCAGTGAACCCACCTACGAGCAGTACTTC.

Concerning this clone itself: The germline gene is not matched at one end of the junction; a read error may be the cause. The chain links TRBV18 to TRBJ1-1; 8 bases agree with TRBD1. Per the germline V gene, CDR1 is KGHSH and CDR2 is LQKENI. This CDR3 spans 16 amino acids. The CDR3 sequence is CASAPTGGVMNTEAFF. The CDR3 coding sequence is TGTGCCAGCGCACCCACAGGGGGTGTTATGAACACTGAAGCTTTCTTT.

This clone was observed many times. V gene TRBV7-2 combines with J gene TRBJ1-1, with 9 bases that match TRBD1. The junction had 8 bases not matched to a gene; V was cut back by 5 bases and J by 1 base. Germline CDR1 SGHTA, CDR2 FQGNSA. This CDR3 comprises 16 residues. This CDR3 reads CASSPDRGEGNTEAFF. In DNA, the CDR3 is TGTGCCAGCAGCCCCGACAGGGGGGAAGGGAACACTGAAGCTTTCTTT.

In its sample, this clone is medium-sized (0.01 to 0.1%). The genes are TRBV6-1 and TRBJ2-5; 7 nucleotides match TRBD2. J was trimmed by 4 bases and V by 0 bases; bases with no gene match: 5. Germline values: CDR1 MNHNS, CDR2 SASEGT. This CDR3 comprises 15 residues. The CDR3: CASSEATGGPETQYF. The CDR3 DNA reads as TGTGCCAGCAGTGAAGCTACGGGGGGACCAGAGACCCAGTACTTC.

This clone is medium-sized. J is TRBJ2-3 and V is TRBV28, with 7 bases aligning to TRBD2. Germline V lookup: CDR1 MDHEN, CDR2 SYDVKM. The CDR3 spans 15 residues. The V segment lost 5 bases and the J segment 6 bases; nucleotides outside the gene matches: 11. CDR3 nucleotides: TGTGCCAGCAGTGGTCTTGGGGGGGTGACGGATACGCAGTATTTT. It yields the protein CASSGLGGVTDTQYF.

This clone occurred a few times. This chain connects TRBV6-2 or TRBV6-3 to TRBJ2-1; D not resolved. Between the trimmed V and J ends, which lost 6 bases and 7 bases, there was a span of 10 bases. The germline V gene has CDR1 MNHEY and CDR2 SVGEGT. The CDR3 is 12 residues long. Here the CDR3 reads CASRSPVNEQFF. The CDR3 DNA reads TGTGCCAGCAGAAGCCCGGTAAATGAGCAGTTCTTC.

CDR3 region: CATSDLKEGGPNYGYTF. In DNA, the CDR3 is TGTGCCACCAGTGATTTGAAAGAGGGGGGCCCTAACTATGGCTACACCTTC. This chain joins TRBV24-1 and TRBJ1-2; D perhaps matches TRBD1 (6 bases). Germline loops: CDR1 KGHDR, CDR2 SFDVKD. The CDR3 consists of 17 residues. Trimming cost V 0 bases and J 0 bases, with 13 bases left between them.

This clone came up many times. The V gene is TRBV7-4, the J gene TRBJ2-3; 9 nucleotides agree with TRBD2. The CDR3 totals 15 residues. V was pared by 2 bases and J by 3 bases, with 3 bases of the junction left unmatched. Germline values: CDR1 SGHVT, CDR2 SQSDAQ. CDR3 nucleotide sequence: TGTGCCAGCAGCTTAAGCGGGGGGACTACAGATACGCAGTATTTT. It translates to CASSLSGGTTDTQYF.

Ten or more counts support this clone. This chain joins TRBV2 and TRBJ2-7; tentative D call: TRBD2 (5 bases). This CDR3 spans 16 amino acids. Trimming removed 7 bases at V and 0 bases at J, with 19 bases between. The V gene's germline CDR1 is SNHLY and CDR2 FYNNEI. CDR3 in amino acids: CASTTSRAADSYEQYF. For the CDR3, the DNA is TGTGCCAGCACCACCTCGAGGGCGGCTGACTCCTACGAGCAGTACTTC.

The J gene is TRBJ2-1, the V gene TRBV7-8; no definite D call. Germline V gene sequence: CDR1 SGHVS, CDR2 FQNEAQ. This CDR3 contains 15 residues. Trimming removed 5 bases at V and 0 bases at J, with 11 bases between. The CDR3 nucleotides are TGTGCCAGCAGCCCTACTCCGAGCTCCTACAATGAGCAGTTCTTC. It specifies CASSPTPSSYNEQFF.

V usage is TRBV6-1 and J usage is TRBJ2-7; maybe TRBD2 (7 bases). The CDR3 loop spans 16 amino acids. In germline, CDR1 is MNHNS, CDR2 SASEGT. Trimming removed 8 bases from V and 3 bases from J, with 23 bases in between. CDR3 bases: TGTGCCAGCGAGGGGGACGGCGGGAGCTTTTTCTACGAGCAGTACTTC. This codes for CASEGDGGSFFYEQYF.

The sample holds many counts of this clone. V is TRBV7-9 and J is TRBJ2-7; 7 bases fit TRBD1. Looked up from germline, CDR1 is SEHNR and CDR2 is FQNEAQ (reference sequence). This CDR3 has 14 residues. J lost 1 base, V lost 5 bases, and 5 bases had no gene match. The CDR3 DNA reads TGTGCCAGCAGCCCTAGGGACAGATCCTACGAGCAGTACTTC. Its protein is CASSPRDRSYEQYF. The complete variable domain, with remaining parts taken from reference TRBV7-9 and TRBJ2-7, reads DTGVSQNPRHKITKRGQNVTFRCDPISEHNRLYWYRQTLGQGPEFLTYFQNEAQLEKSRLLSDRFSAERPKGSFSTLEIQRTEQGDSAMYLCASSPRDRSYEQYFGPGTRLTVT.

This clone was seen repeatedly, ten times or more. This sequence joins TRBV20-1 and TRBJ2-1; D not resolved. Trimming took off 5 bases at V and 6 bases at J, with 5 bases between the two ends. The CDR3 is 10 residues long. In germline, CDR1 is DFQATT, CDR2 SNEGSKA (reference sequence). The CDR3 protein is CSAARNEQFF. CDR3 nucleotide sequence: TGCAGTGCTGCTCGCAATGAGCAGTTCTTC.

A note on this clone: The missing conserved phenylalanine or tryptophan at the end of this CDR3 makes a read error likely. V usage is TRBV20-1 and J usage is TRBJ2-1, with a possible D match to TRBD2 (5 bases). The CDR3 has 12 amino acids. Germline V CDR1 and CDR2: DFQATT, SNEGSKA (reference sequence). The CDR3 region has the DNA TGCAGTGCTAGTCTGTCTAGCAATGTGCAGTTCTGC. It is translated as CSASLSSNVQFC.

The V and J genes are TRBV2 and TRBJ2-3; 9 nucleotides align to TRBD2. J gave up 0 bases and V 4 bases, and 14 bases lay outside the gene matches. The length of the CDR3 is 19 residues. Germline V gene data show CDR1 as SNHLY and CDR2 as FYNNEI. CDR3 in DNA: TGTGCCAGCAGTGTTCCTGGAGGTAGCGGGGGACCTAGCACAGATACGCAGTATTTT. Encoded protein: CASSVPGGSGGPSTDTQYF.

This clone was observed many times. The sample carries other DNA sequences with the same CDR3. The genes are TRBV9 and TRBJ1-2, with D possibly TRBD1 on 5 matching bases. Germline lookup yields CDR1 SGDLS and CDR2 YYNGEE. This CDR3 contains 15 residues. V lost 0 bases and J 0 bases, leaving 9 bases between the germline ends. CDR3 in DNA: TGTGCCAGCAGCGTAGGCGGGGGAGCTAACTATGGCTACACCTTC. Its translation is CASSVGGGANYGYTF.

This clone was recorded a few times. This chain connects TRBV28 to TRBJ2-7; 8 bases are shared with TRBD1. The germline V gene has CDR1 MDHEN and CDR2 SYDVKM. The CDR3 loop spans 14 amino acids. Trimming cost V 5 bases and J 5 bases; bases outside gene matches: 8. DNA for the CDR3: TGTGCCAGCAGTCGTCAGGGGGCTGGAGACGAGCAGTACTTC. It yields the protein CASSRQGAGDEQYF.

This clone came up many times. CDR3 nucleotide sequence: TGTGCCAGCAGTTTATCACAGGGGGCGAAGACCACAGATACGCAGTATTTT. Its protein is CASSLSQGAKTTDTQYF. The V and J genes are TRBV2 and TRBJ2-3, with TRBD1 matching 9 bases. CDR1 and CDR2 (germline): SNHLY, FYNNEI. The CDR3 has 17 residues. V was pared by 5 bases and J by 2 bases, with 11 bases of the junction left unmatched.

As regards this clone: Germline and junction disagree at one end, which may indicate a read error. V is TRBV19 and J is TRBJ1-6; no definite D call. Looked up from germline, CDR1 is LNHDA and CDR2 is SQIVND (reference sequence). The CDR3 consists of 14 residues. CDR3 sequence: CASSMRPYNSRLLF. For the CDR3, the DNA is TGTGCCAGTAGTATGCGGCCGTATAATTCACGCCTCCTCTTT.

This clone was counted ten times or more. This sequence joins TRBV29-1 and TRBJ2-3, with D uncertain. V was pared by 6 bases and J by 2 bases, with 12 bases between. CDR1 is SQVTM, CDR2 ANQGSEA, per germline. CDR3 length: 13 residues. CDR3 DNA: TGCAGCGTCTCCGGGCCTAACACAGATACGCAGTATTTT. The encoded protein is CSVSGPNTDTQYF.

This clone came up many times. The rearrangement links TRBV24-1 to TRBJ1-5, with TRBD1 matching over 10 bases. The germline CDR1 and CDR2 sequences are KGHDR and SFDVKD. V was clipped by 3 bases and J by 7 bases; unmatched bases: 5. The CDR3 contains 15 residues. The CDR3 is CATSDAGTGDQPQHF. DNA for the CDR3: TGTGCCACCAGTGATGCCGGGACAGGGGACCAGCCCCAGCATTTT.

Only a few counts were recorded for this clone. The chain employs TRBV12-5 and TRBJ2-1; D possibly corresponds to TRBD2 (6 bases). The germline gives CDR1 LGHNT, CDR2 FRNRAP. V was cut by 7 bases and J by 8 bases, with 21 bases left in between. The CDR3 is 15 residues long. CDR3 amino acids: CASVRPGTSRDEQFF. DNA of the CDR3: TGTGCTAGTGTTCGCCCCGGTACTAGCCGTGATGAGCAGTTCTTC.

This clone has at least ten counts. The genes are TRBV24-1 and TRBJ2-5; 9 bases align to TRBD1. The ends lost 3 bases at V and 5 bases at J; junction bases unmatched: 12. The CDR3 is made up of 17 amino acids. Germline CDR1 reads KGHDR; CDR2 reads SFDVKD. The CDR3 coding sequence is TGTGCCACCAGTGATCCTATTGGACAGGGGAAGGGGGAGACCCAGTACTTC. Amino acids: CATSDPIGQGKGETQYF.

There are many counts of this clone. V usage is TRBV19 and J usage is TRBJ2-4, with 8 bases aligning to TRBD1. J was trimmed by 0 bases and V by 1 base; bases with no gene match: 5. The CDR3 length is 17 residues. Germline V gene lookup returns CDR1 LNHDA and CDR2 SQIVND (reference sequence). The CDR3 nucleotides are TGTGCCAGTAGTATAGGGGGCAGGGGGCTAGCCAAAAACATTCAGTACTTC. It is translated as CASSIGGRGLAKNIQYF. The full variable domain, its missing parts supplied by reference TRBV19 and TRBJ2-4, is DGGITQSPKYLFRKEGQNVTLSCEQNLNHDAMYWYRQDPGQGLRLIYYSQIVNDFQKGDIAEGYSVSREKKESFPLTVTSAQKNPTAFYLCASSIGGRGLAKNIQYFGAGTRLSVL.

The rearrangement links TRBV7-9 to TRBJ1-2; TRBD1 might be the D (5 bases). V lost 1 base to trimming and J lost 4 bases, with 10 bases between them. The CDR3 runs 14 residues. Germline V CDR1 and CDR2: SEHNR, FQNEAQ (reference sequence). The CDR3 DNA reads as TGTGCCAGCAGCTTAGACCAGGGTTTCTATGGCTACACCTTC. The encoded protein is CASSLDQGFYGYTF.

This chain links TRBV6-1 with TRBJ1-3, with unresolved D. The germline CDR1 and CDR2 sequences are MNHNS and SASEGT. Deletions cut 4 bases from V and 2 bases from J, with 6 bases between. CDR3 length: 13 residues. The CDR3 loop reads CASSGRAGNTIYF. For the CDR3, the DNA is TGTGCCAGCAGTGGCCGGGCTGGAAACACCATATATTTT.

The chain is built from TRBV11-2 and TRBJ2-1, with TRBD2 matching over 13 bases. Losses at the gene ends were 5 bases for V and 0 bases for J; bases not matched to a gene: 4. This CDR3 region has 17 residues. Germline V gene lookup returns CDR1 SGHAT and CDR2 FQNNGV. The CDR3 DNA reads TGTGCCAGCAGCCTGGGACTAGCGGGGAGCTCCTACAATGAGCAGTTCTTC. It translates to CASSLGLAGSSYNEQFF.

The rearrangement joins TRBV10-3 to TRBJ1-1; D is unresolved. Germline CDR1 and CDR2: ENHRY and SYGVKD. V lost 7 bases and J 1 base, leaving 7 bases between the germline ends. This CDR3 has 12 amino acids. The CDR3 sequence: CAIKNPNTEAFF. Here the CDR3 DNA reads TGTGCCATCAAGAATCCGAACACTGAAGCTTTCTTT.

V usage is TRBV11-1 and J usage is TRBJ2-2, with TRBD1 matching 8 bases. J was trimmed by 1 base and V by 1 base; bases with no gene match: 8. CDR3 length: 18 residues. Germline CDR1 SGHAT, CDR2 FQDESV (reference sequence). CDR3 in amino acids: CASSLVGRQGKNTGELFF. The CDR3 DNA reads TGTGCCAGCAGCTTAGTAGGGCGACAGGGGAAGAACACCGGGGAGCTGTTTTTT. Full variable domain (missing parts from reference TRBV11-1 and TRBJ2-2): EAEVAQSPRYKITEKSQAVAFWCDPISGHATLYWYRQILGQGPELLVQFQDESVVDDSQLPKDRFSAERLKGVDSTLKIQPAELGDSAMYLCASSLVGRQGKNTGELFFGEGSRLTVL.